Below, 14 T cell receptor beta chains from the same sample are listed, as sequenced in a study of shared clonotypes between healthy human individuals. Profiling relied on immunoSEQ multiplex PCR, and the TCRdb table lists in-frame clones only, not all of them. The sample holds approximately 810,000 clones; roughly 92% are singletons and the top ten take under 30%. In the naive CD8 group, cells lacked CD45RO and were positively selected for CCR7, so terminally differentiated effector memory CD45RA+ cells were left out. The sequenced sample consisted of naive CD8+ T cells sorted from blood. These receptors all stem from a man aged 25 to 45 in good health.

The chain couples TRBV28 to TRBJ2-5; 7 bases fit TRBD2. This CDR3 comprises 21 residues. J was trimmed by 2 bases and V by 3 bases; bases with no gene match: 24. Germline values: CDR1 MDHEN, CDR2 SYDVKM. CDR3 in amino acids: CASSFYLIGLAELGNQETQYF. The CDR3 DNA sequence: TGTGCCAGCAGTTTCTATTTAATTGGGCTAGCGGAGTTGGGAAATCAAGAGACCCAGTACTTC.

Concerning this clone itself: Other DNA sequences in the sample encode the same CDR3. The rearrangement joins TRBV6-4 to TRBJ2-3; 7 nucleotides match TRBD2. CDR3 size: 15 residues. Germline V gene sequence: CDR1 MRHNA, CDR2 SNTAGT. V gave up 6 bases and J gave up 0 bases; unmatched junction bases: 6. For the CDR3, the DNA is TGTGCCAGCAGCGCGTCTAGCGGAAGCACAGATACGCAGTATTTT. This gives the protein CASSASSGSTDTQYF.

The V call is TRBV6-1, the J call TRBJ1-3; D might be TRBD1 (5 bases). Trimming took off 0 bases at V and 3 bases at J, with 9 bases between the two ends. The length of the CDR3 is 15 residues. CDR1 and CDR2 from the germline V gene are MNHNS and SASEGT. The CDR3: CASSEAVGGGNTIYF. The CDR3 DNA follows: TGTGCCAGCAGTGAAGCGGTGGGGGGTGGAAACACCATATATTTT.

V usage is TRBV4-3 and J usage is TRBJ2-1; 10 bases agree with TRBD2. Germline V lookup: CDR1 LGHNA, CDR2 YSLEER. J was trimmed by 6 bases and V by 0 bases; bases with no gene match: 5. The CDR3 is 16 residues long. DNA of the CDR3: TGCGCCAGCAGCCAAGATTGGCTAGCGGGAGCCAATGAGCAGTTCTTC. It encodes CASSQDWLAGANEQFF.

The chain uses TRBV11-2 and TRBJ2-4; a possible D gene is TRBD1 (5 bases). The CDR3 has 17 residues. With 0 bases removed from V and 0 bases from J, the gap between germline ends came to 12 bases. The germline V gene encodes CDR1 SGHAT and CDR2 FQNNGV. CDR3 loop: CASSLDRQKIAKNIQYF. The CDR3 nucleotides read TGTGCCAGCAGCTTAGACCGACAGAAGATAGCCAAAAACATTCAGTACTTC. Combining the CDR3 with reference TRBV11-2 and TRBJ2-4 gives the whole variable domain EAGVAQSPRYKIIEKRQSVAFWCNPISGHATLYWYQQILGQGPKLLIQFQNNGVVDDSQLPKDRFSAERLKGVDSTLKIQPAKLEDSAVYLCASSLDRQKIAKNIQYFGAGTRLSVL.

The J gene is TRBJ1-3, the V gene TRBV11-2; no firm D call. Germline CDR1 SGHAT, CDR2 FQNNGV. The CDR3 loop spans 13 amino acids. Trimming shortened V by 1 base and J by 3 bases, and 4 bases separated the two germline ends. The CDR3 loop reads CASSLGDGNTIYF. CDR3 DNA sequence: TGTGCCAGCAGCTTAGGTGATGGAAACACCATATATTTT.

Here the CDR3 reads CASSLLTSGELPDTQYF. Here the CDR3 DNA reads TGTGCCAGCAGCTTACTGACTAGCGGGGAATTGCCAGATACGCAGTATTTT. This chain links TRBV7-9 with TRBJ2-3; 11 positions agree with TRBD2. There are 17 residues in the CDR3. The ends lost 2 bases at V and 4 bases at J; junction bases unmatched: 8. Germline-derived CDR1 and CDR2 are SEHNR and FQNEAQ (reference sequence).

This CDR3 reads CASSVGYATEAFF. DNA for the CDR3: TGTGCCAGCAGCGTAGGGTATGCTACTGAAGCTTTCTTT. V gene TRBV9 combines with J gene TRBJ1-1; the D is unclear. V was cut by 0 bases and J by 5 bases, with 8 bases left in between. The CDR3 consists of 13 residues. CDR1 is SGDLS, CDR2 YYNGEE, per germline.

This chain's CDR3 is CASASASITETSGRLHEQYF. CDR3 sequence (DNA): TGTGCCAGTGCTTCGGCCTCAATAACCGAGACTAGCGGGAGGCTCCACGAGCAGTACTTC. The V and J genes are TRBV28 and TRBJ2-7; 13 bases fit TRBD2. V gave up 9 bases and J gave up 5 bases; unmatched junction bases: 25. CDR1 is MDHEN, CDR2 SYDVKM, per germline. This CDR3 contains 20 residues.

The V call is TRBV7-8, the J call TRBJ2-7; 7 positions match TRBD1. Trimming at V came to 4 bases and at J to 6 bases, leaving 12 bases not matched to a gene. The germline CDR1 and CDR2 sequences are SGHVS and FQNEAQ. This CDR3 region has 15 residues. The CDR3 here is CASSSSTGANGEQYF. DNA of the CDR3: TGTGCCAGCAGCTCCTCAACAGGGGCGAACGGCGAGCAGTACTTC.

The chain employs TRBV6-5 and TRBJ2-5; D assignment may be TRBD1 or TRBD2 (5 bases each). This CDR3 is built from 12 residues. V was trimmed by 6 bases and J by 2 bases, leaving 7 bases between them. The germline gives CDR1 MNHEY, CDR2 SVGAGI. The DNA of the CDR3 is TGTGCCAGCAGGGGACCGCAAGAGACCCAGTACTTC. It codes for CASRGPQETQYF.

V usage is TRBV7-6 and J usage is TRBJ2-2, with unresolved D. Germline lookup yields CDR1 SGHVS and CDR2 FNYEAQ. CDR3 length: 14 residues. V was shortened by 4 bases and J by 1 base, with 7 bases between the two germline ends. The CDR3 here is CASSSGVNTGELFF. The CDR3 coding sequence is TGTGCCAGCAGCTCGGGCGTGAACACCGGGGAGCTGTTTTTT.

CDR3 sequence (DNA): TGTGCCACCAGCACACAGGGTAGCAATCAGCCCCAGCATTTT. Protein product: CATSTQGSNQPQHF. This chain links TRBV15 with TRBJ1-5; D might be TRBD1 (6 bases). The CDR3 consists of 14 residues. Trimming cost V 4 bases and J 0 bases, with 7 bases left between them. Germline CDR1 is LNHNV and CDR2 is YYDKDF (reference sequence).

The chain employs TRBV29-1 and TRBJ1-5, with a possible D match to TRBD1 (5 bases). Trimming took off 6 bases at V and 2 bases at J, with 11 bases between the two ends. This CDR3 spans 13 amino acids. Germline assignment: CDR1 SQVTM and CDR2 ANQGSEA. The CDR3 sequence: CSVGDGGNQPQHF. The CDR3 region has the DNA TGCAGCGTCGGGGACGGAGGCAATCAGCCCCAGCATTTT.